The clone carrying this T cell receptor beta chain was found a few times. Its antigen is undetermined. Using immunoSEQ multiplex PCR, the repertoire was profiled, and TCRdb retains in-frame clones only, with some absent. This sample carries 200,000 or so clones, around 87% of them seen once, and the ten largest clones take about 3%. These data are taken from a study of T cell responses to AZD1222 COVID-19 vaccine. Germline-derived CDR1 and CDR2 are LNHDA and SQIVND (reference sequence). The CDR3 loop spans 14 amino acids. Unmatched junction bases numbered 6, after V lost 6 bases and J lost 7 bases. Study-level results: The study reported that nearly half of spike-specific TCRs target unmutated variant regions. Regions 160-218 and 743-854 dominated among vaccine-associated CD4 TCRs spanning spike.

J is TRBJ1-6 and V is TRBV19; TRBD1 matches 7 bases. The clonotype comes from an adult in good health. Sequences were derived from peripheral blood, sampled on day 0 of MenACWY control vaccination. As DNA, the CDR3 is TGTGCCAGTAGCAGGGGGACGGAGAATTCACCCCTCCACTTT. It yields the protein CASSRGTENSPLHF.